This T cell receptor (beta chain) was found in a study of glioma-infiltrating T cells after dendritic cell vaccination. Using immunoSEQ multiplex PCR, the repertoire was profiled, and TCRdb retains in-frame clones only, with some absent. The sample has approximately 82,000 clones, roughly 90% seen once. Germline V CDR1 and CDR2: MNHNS, SASEGT. CDR3 size: 13 residues. This clone has a single count. Relative to the germline gene, one junction end is altered; a read error may explain this. The chain recombines TRBV6-1 with TRBJ2-5; D may be TRBD1 (6 bases). The source of this sequence is a human donor with glioblastoma. Material: blood, obtained before dendritic cell vaccination. In DNA, the CDR3 is TGTGCCAGCAGTGGGACAGTCCAAGGGACCCAGTACTTC. Residues: CASSGTVQGTQYF.